The 24 T cell receptor beta chains reported below all come from one sample, sequenced in a study of blood T cell repertoires in COVID-19. Measured with immunoSEQ multiplex PCR; TCRdb has only the in-frame clones, and not every one. This sample has approximately 250,000 clones; around 80% occur once, and the top ten carry more than 5.5%. The sequenced sample consisted of peripheral blood. The source of these receptors is a human donor in a cohort sampled during active COVID-19.

The chain joins TRBV19 to TRBJ2-5, with 12 nucleotides matching TRBD2. V was clipped by 6 bases and J by 5 bases; unmatched bases: 7. The CDR3 has 15 residues. Germline V CDR1 and CDR2: LNHDA, SQIVND (reference sequence). CDR3 amino acids: CASRPTSGSFETQYF. The CDR3 DNA follows: TGTGCCAGTAGACCGACTAGCGGGAGTTTTGAGACCCAGTACTTC.

This chain joins TRBV19 and TRBJ1-3; 9 nucleotides agree with TRBD1. V was clipped by 5 bases and J by 0 bases; unmatched bases: 2. The CDR3 spans 15 residues. Germline V lookup: CDR1 LNHDA, CDR2 SQIVND (reference sequence). The CDR3 reads CASSWDRASGNTIYF. DNA of the CDR3: TGTGCCAGTAGTTGGGACAGGGCCTCTGGAAACACCATATATTTT. The complete variable domain, with remaining parts taken from reference TRBV19 and TRBJ1-3, reads DGGITQSPKYLFRKEGQNVTLSCEQNLNHDAMYWYRQDPGQGLRLIYYSQIVNDFQKGDIAEGYSVSREKKESFPLTVTSAQKNPTAFYLCASSWDRASGNTIYFGEGSWLTVV.

This chain connects TRBV11-2 to TRBJ2-3; the match to TRBD2 covers 11 bases. V lost 2 bases, J lost 4 bases, and 2 bases stayed unmatched. CDR1 is SGHAT, CDR2 FQNNGV, per germline. The CDR3 is 15 residues long. The CDR3 sequence: CASSLTSGGPDTQYF. The CDR3 DNA reads as TGTGCCAGCAGCTTAACTAGCGGGGGTCCAGATACGCAGTATTTT.

The rearrangement links TRBV5-8 to TRBJ1-1; no clear D gene. Trimming removed 0 bases at V and 2 bases at J, with 8 bases between. Germline lookup yields CDR1 SGHTS and CDR2 YDEGEE. The CDR3 contains 14 residues. The CDR3 DNA is TGTGCCAGCAGCTTGGAGGCAGGAAACACTGAAGCTTTCTTT. It specifies CASSLEAGNTEAFF.

This chain joins TRBV2 and TRBJ2-5; D gene unclear. The ends were cut back, 7 bases at V and 5 bases at J, with 14 bases in the middle. The CDR3 has 13 amino acids. CDR1 and CDR2 (germline): SNHLY, FYNNEI. The DNA for the CDR3 is TGTGCCAGCAAAGGAGCGCCCGGGGAGACCCAGTACTTC. Translation: CASKGAPGETQYF.

The V call is TRBV28, the J call TRBJ2-3, with 12 bases identical to TRBD2. The V gene end was trimmed by 5 bases and the J gene end by 14 bases; junction bases not matched to a gene: 5. There are 12 residues in the CDR3. Looked up from germline, CDR1 is MDHEN and CDR2 is SYDVKM. CDR3 amino acids: CASSPSGRALYF. CDR3 DNA: TGTGCCAGCAGTCCTAGCGGGAGGGCCCTGTATTTT.

This clone was seen a few times. The rearrangement links TRBV28 to TRBJ1-5, with TRBD1 matching 11 bases. Germline trimming cut 7 bases from V and 2 bases from J; bases unmatched to any gene: 7. This CDR3 region has 16 residues. Germline V gene sequence: CDR1 MDHEN, CDR2 SYDVKM. CDR3 region: CASIGQGALGNQPQHF. The DNA of the CDR3 is TGTGCCAGCATAGGACAGGGGGCTTTGGGCAATCAGCCCCAGCATTTT.

Only one count was recorded for this clone. The rearrangement links TRBV7-3 to TRBJ2-1; TRBD2 aligns across 7 bases. This CDR3 has 13 residues. V dropped 4 bases and J dropped 7; count of bases not matched to a gene: 4. Germline-derived CDR1 and CDR2 are SGHTA and FQGTGA. In DNA form, the CDR3 reads TGTGCCAGCAGCTCGACTAGCCTTAATGAGCAGTTCTTC. Protein: CASSSTSLNEQFF. The full variable domain, in which reference TRBV7-3 and TRBJ2-1 provide the parts outside the CDR3, is GAGVSQTPSNKVTEKGKYVELRCDPISGHTALYWYRQSLGQGPEFLIYFQGTGAADDSGLPNDRFFAVRPEGSVSTLKIQRTERGDSAVYLCASSSTSLNEQFFGPGTRLTVL.

This chain connects TRBV2 to TRBJ1-2; 12 nucleotides align to TRBD1. Germline CDR1 SNHLY, CDR2 FYNNEI. The CDR3 is 14 amino acids. With V trimmed by 7 bases and J by 8 bases, 8 bases remained unmatched. CDR3 loop: CASTKGQGAQGYTF. CDR3 sequence (DNA): TGTGCCAGCACCAAGGGACAGGGGGCGCAAGGCTACACCTTC.

The chain has TRBV19 and TRBJ2-7; TRBD2 is a possible D gene (6 bases). CDR1 LNHDA and CDR2 SQIVND come from the germline V gene (reference sequence). The CDR3 has 12 amino acids. V was trimmed by 1 base and J by 9 bases, leaving 10 bases between them. CDR3 bases: TGTGCCAGTAGTATAGGTGGAGGGCGGCAGTACTTC. It yields the protein CASSIGGGRQYF.

The chain uses TRBV5-1 and TRBJ2-1; the match to TRBD1 covers 7 bases. Germline V gives CDR1 SGHRS, CDR2 YFSETQ. V lost 2 bases to trimming and J lost 3 bases; unmatched junction nucleotides: 5. CDR3 size: 15 residues. The CDR3 here is CASSFGTDRYNEQFF. As DNA, the CDR3 is TGCGCCAGCAGCTTCGGGACAGACCGCTACAATGAGCAGTTCTTC. The entire variable domain, with the rest obtained from reference TRBV5-1 and TRBJ2-1, is as follows: KAGVTQTPRYLIKTRGQQVTLSCSPISGHRSVSWYQQTPGQGLQFLFEYFSETQRNKGNFPGRFSGRQFSNSRSEMNVSTLELGDSALYLCASSFGTDRYNEQFFGPGTRLTVL.

The V gene is TRBV27, the J gene TRBJ1-2; a possible D gene is TRBD1 (5 bases). This CDR3 has 12 residues. Per the germline V gene, CDR1 is MNHEY and CDR2 is SMNVEV (reference sequence). V dropped 5 bases and J dropped 8 bases, with 12 bases sitting between them. For the CDR3, the DNA is TGTGCCAGCAGTCCGGTATGGGGCGGCTACACCTTC. This sequence encodes CASSPVWGGYTF.

V is TRBV10-1 and J is TRBJ2-2; a weak D match, TRBD2 (6 bases). The CDR3 contains 13 residues. The germline V gene encodes CDR1 WNHNN and CDR2 SYGVQD (reference sequence). The germline V and J ends were trimmed by 10 bases and 5 bases, with 14 bases remaining between them. CDR3 bases: TGCGCCACCCGCCCTGGGGGGACCGGGGAGCTGTTTTTT. It translates to CATRPGGTGELFF.

The chain has TRBV27 and TRBJ1-6; 7 nucleotides agree with TRBD1. The CDR3 runs 18 residues. CDR1 is MNHEY and CDR2 is SMNVEV in the germline V gene (reference sequence). The J segment lost 0 bases and the V segment lost 6 bases, leaving 11 bases of the junction unmatched. The CDR3 DNA reads as TGTGCCAGCAGCCGCCAAGGGGGCACCCGCTCCTATAATTCACCCCTCCACTTT. Translation: CASSRQGGTRSYNSPLHF.

The rearrangement joins TRBV7-3 to TRBJ1-1, with 7 nucleotides matching TRBD1. The length of the CDR3 is 14 residues. Germline CDR1 SGHTA, CDR2 FQGTGA. V dropped 5 bases and J dropped 2; count of bases not matched to a gene: 5. The CDR3 here is CASSPGQINTEAFF. The CDR3 DNA follows: TGTGCCAGCAGCCCGGGACAGATAAACACTGAAGCTTTCTTT.

This clone occurred once. V and J are TRBV15 and TRBJ2-5; 9 bases agree with TRBD1. V lost 0 bases, J lost 2 bases, and 4 bases stayed unmatched. The CDR3 loop spans 16 amino acids. CDR1 and CDR2 from the germline V gene are LNHNV and YYDKDF (reference sequence). The CDR3 nucleotides are TGTGCCACCAGCAGAGATATCGGGACAGGGCAAGAGACCCAGTACTTC. Residues: CATSRDIGTGQETQYF.

In this sample, this clone turned up a few times. This rearrangement joins TRBV5-5 to TRBJ2-3; 7 bases match TRBD1. The CDR3 has 17 amino acids. Germline CDR1 and CDR2: SGHKS and YYEKEE (reference sequence). J lost 1 base, V lost 0 bases, and 8 bases had no gene match. CDR3 nucleotides: TGTGCCAGCAGCTTGGGACAGGGATTTTCCGGCACAGATACGCAGTATTTT. Translating gives CASSLGQGFSGTDTQYF.

This chain uses TRBV7-8 with TRBJ1-2, with 9 bases that match TRBD1. V shed 5 bases, J shed 2 bases, and the junction held 3 bases outside the gene matches. Looked up from germline, CDR1 is SGHVS and CDR2 is FQNEAQ. This CDR3 contains 14 residues. The CDR3 loop is CASSRDRGNYGYTF. CDR3 in DNA: TGTGCCAGCAGCCGAGACAGGGGGAACTATGGCTACACCTTC. Variable domain in full (rest from reference TRBV7-8 and TRBJ1-2): GAGVSQSPRYKVAKRGQDVALRCDPISGHVSLFWYQQALGQGPEFLTYFQNEAQLDKSGLPSDRFFAERPEGSVSTLKIQRTQQEDSAVYLCASSRDRGNYGYTFGSGTRLTVV.

Worth noting for this clone: Other DNA sequences of this sample code for an identical CDR3. The genes are TRBV7-9 and TRBJ2-3, with D unclear. The CDR3 loop spans 13 amino acids. V was trimmed by 1 base and J by 4 bases, leaving 6 bases between them. Germline V lookup: CDR1 SEHNR, CDR2 FQNEAQ (reference sequence). The CDR3 DNA reads as TGTGCCAGCAGCTTAGAGAGAGCAGATACGCAGTATTTT. Amino acids: CASSLERADTQYF.

The rearrangement joins TRBV14 to TRBJ2-5; 7 nucleotides align to TRBD2. The germline CDR1 and CDR2 sequences are SGHDN and FVKESK. This CDR3 is 15 amino acids long. Germline trimming cut 1 base from V and 4 bases from J; bases unmatched to any gene: 6. The CDR3 DNA sequence: TGTGCCAGCAGCCAAGTGAGGGGAGGGAGAGAGACCCAGTACTTC. This sequence encodes CASSQVRGGRETQYF.

This clone occurred a few times. The chain links TRBV24-1 to TRBJ2-3; 8 positions match TRBD2. V was clipped by 9 bases and J by 5 bases; unmatched bases: 12. The germline gives CDR1 KGHDR, CDR2 SFDVKD. There are 15 residues in the CDR3. DNA of the CDR3: TGTGCCACCGGGACTAGTAGAGGGCCCAGAGATACGCAGTATTTT. This sequence encodes CATGTSRGPRDTQYF.

The gene calls are TRBV7-9 and TRBJ1-1, with 7 bases matching TRBD1. Germline loops: CDR1 SEHNR, CDR2 FQNEAQ (reference sequence). V shed 3 bases, J shed 2 bases, and the junction held 6 bases outside the gene matches. The CDR3 is 15 amino acids. The CDR3 region is CASSFNRGQNTEAFF. The CDR3 DNA follows: TGTGCCAGCAGCTTTAACAGGGGACAAAACACTGAAGCTTTCTTT. The full variable domain, in which reference TRBV7-9 and TRBJ1-1 provide the parts outside the CDR3, is DTGVSQNPRHKITKRGQNVTFRCDPISEHNRLYWYRQTLGQGPEFLTYFQNEAQLEKSRLLSDRFSAERPKGSFSTLEIQRTEQGDSAMYLCASSFNRGQNTEAFFGQGTRLTVV.

This clone was seen many times. The chain recombines TRBV5-1 with TRBJ1-2, with 7 bases identical to TRBD1. V lost 3 bases, J lost 4 bases, and 6 bases stayed unmatched. Per the germline V gene, CDR1 is SGHRS and CDR2 is YFSETQ. The CDR3 is made up of 14 amino acids. CDR3 residues: CASSSTGRGYGYTF. CDR3 bases: TGCGCCAGCAGCTCGACAGGGCGGGGCTATGGCTACACCTTC.

This rearrangement joins TRBV7-9 to TRBJ2-1, with 14 bases fitting TRBD2. Germline CDR1 reads SEHNR; CDR2 reads FQNEAQ (reference sequence). This CDR3 spans 16 amino acids. V gave up 0 bases and J gave up 8 bases; unmatched junction bases: 3. The CDR3 sequence: CASSLALGLAGDEQFF. CDR3 bases: TGTGCCAGCAGCTTAGCCTTGGGACTAGCGGGAGATGAGCAGTTCTTC. The complete variable domain, with remaining parts taken from reference TRBV7-9 and TRBJ2-1, reads DTGVSQNPRHKITKRGQNVTFRCDPISEHNRLYWYRQTLGQGPEFLTYFQNEAQLEKSRLLSDRFSAERPKGSFSTLEIQRTEQGDSAMYLCASSLALGLAGDEQFFGPGTRLTVL.